Each of the 14 T cell receptor beta chains below was sequenced from the same sample in a study of radiotherapy plus CTLA-4 blockade in lung cancer (dated by TCRdb to between 2018 and 2020). Library prep was done by the immunoSEQ multiplex PCR assay. This is the immuneACCESS table as TCRdb keeps it, with only in-frame sequences that have V and J called. A part of the clones is gone; compared with another copy, unresolved V genes explain less than half, and the rest is unexplained. The sample table holds some 70,000 clones, of which 65% to 80% were seen once. Together, the top ten hold more than 8.5% of the sample. Sequences were derived from peripheral blood, sampled from a patient treated with radiotherapy plus ipilimumab. These receptors were taken from a human donor with non-small cell lung cancer who had a complete response to radiotherapy plus ipilimumab.

This clone was observed once. The chain joins TRBV19 to TRBJ2-5; 11 positions match TRBD2. Germline-derived CDR1 and CDR2 are LNHDA and SQIVND (reference sequence). With V trimmed by 8 bases and J by 5 bases, 10 bases remained unmatched. The CDR3 sequence is 15 residues long. The CDR3: CASSRTSGSWETQYF. The CDR3 region has the DNA TGTGCCAGTTCACGGACTAGCGGGTCTTGGGAGACCCAGTACTTC. The full variable domain, rest sourced from reference TRBV19 and TRBJ2-5, is DGGITQSPKYLFRKEGQNVTLSCEQNLNHDAMYWYRQDPGQGLRLIYYSQIVNDFQKGDIAEGYSVSREKKESFPLTVTSAQKNPTAFYLCASSRTSGSWETQYFGPGTRLLVL.

In this sample, this clone turned up once. The chain carries TRBV4-1 and TRBJ2-7, with D maybe TRBD1 (7 bases). The CDR3 is 16 residues long. Looked up from germline, CDR1 is MGHRA and CDR2 is YSYEKL. V lost 4 bases, J lost 3 bases, and 19 bases lay in between. The CDR3 sequence is CASSPLGTAGNYEQYF. Here the CDR3 DNA reads TGCGCCAGCAGCCCCCTCGGGACAGCGGGCAACTACGAGCAGTACTTC.

This chain connects TRBV19 to TRBJ1-4; 10 nucleotides line up with TRBD1. CDR3 length: 14 amino acids. Losses at the gene ends were 5 bases for V and 6 bases for J; bases not matched to a gene: 3. CDR1 is LNHDA, CDR2 SQIVND, per germline (reference sequence). CDR3 region: CASSAGTGDEKLFF. The CDR3, as DNA: TGTGCCAGTAGTGCCGGGACAGGGGATGAAAAACTGTTTTTT.

This CDR3 reads CASSLRGSGGSYEQYF. CDR3 bases: TGTGCCAGCAGCTTGAGGGGTAGCGGGGGCTCCTACGAGCAGTACTTC. The chain has TRBV5-4 and TRBJ2-7; TRBD2 matches 9 bases. CDR1 SGHNT and CDR2 YYREEE come from the germline V gene (reference sequence). The CDR3 runs 16 residues. The V and J ends lost 1 base and 0 bases, in that order; junction bases with no gene match: 5.

The chain links TRBV7-2 to TRBJ2-1, with a possible D match to TRBD2 (6 bases). V lost 3 bases and J lost 0, with 9 bases in between. Germline lookup yields CDR1 SGHTA and CDR2 FQGNSA. This CDR3 spans 15 amino acids. The CDR3 sequence: CASSFDSGSYNEQFF. CDR3 nucleotide sequence: TGTGCCAGCAGCTTCGATAGCGGCTCCTACAATGAGCAGTTCTTC. The full variable domain, rest sourced from reference TRBV7-2 and TRBJ2-1, is GAGVSQSPSNKVTEKGKDVELRCDPISGHTALYWYRQSLGQGLEFLIYFQGNSAPDKSGLPSDRFSAERTGGSVSTLTIQRTQQEDSAVYLCASSFDSGSYNEQFFGPGTRLTVL.

The CDR3 sequence is CASSYLAPGGASGTGELFF. The CDR3 coding sequence is TGCGCCAGCAGCTACCTTGCCCCAGGGGGCGCGTCGGGCACCGGGGAGCTGTTTTTT. The chain carries TRBV4-3 and TRBJ2-2; TRBD1 agrees at 8 bases. The CDR3 covers 19 residues. Per the germline V gene, CDR1 is LGHNA and CDR2 is YSLEER. The V and J ends lost 5 bases and 4 bases, in that order; junction bases with no gene match: 18.

The chain combines TRBV7-2 with TRBJ1-6, with 9 positions matching TRBD1. This CDR3 comprises 14 residues. CDR1 is SGHTA, CDR2 FQGNSA, per germline. Trimming took 4 bases from V and 10 from J; bases not matched to a gene: 5. The CDR3 DNA sequence: TGTGCCAGCAGCTCGGGACAGGGAGTCTCACCCCTCCACTTT. Its protein product is CASSSGQGVSPLHF.

V is TRBV5-1 and J is TRBJ2-5, with 8 positions matching TRBD1. V was clipped by 0 bases and J by 5 bases; unmatched bases: 6. In germline, CDR1 is SGHRS, CDR2 YFSETQ. CDR3 length equals 15 residues. The DNA for the CDR3 is TGCGCCAGCAGCTTGGGGGGGACAGGCGAGGAGACCCAGTACTTC. This encodes CASSLGGTGEETQYF.

The chain uses TRBV28 and TRBJ2-7; D gene uncertain. This CDR3 comprises 13 residues. Trimming took 3 bases from V and 4 from J, leaving 10 bases between them. CDR1 MDHEN and CDR2 SYDVKM come from the germline V gene. CDR3 sequence reads: CASSLGSEYEQYV. CDR3 DNA: TGTGCCAGCAGTTTGGGTAGTGAATACGAGCAGTACGTC.

As DNA, the CDR3 is TGTGCCAGCAGCTTGATAGTTTACAATGAGCAGTTCTTC. Amino acids: CASSLIVYNEQFF. J is TRBJ2-1 and V is TRBV5-8; the D is unclear. Germline V gives CDR1 SGHTS, CDR2 YDEGEE. Trimming cost V 1 base and J 4 bases, with 6 bases left between them. This CDR3 spans 13 amino acids. Together with reference TRBV5-8 and TRBJ2-1, the CDR3 gives the full variable domain: EAGVTQSPTHLIKTRGQQATLRCSPISGHTSVYWYQQALGLGLQFLLWYDEGEERNRGNFPPRFSGRQFPNYSSELNVNALELEDSALYLCASSLIVYNEQFFGPGTRLTVL.

This clone was observed once. The chain carries TRBV7-9 and TRBJ2-6; no definite D call. Germline CDR1 reads SEHNR; CDR2 reads FQNEAQ (reference sequence). The CDR3 spans 16 residues. V lost 5 bases and J lost 0, with 11 bases in between. The CDR3 coding sequence is TGTGCCAGCAGCCCCATGAAGGGCTCTGGGGCCAACGTCCTGACTTTC. Translated: CASSPMKGSGANVLTF.

This clone was seen a handful of times. The chain has TRBV9 and TRBJ2-1; no reliable D call. The CDR3 has 15 amino acids. V gave up 0 bases and J gave up 9 bases, with 16 bases separating them. Germline CDR1 SGDLS, CDR2 YYNGEE. The CDR3 is CASSVGTELPGEQFF. CDR3 nucleotide sequence: TGTGCCAGCAGCGTAGGGACGGAGCTTCCCGGTGAGCAGTTCTTC.

The chain carries TRBV5-8 and TRBJ2-5; TRBD1 matches at 11 bases. V dropped 0 bases and J dropped 2; count of bases not matched to a gene: 3. This CDR3 is built from 16 residues. CDR1 is SGHTS, CDR2 YDEGEE, per germline. The CDR3 region has the DNA TGTGCCAGCAGCTTGGGGACAGGGGGCGAACAAGAGACCCAGTACTTC. Translation gives CASSLGTGGEQETQYF.

This chain uses TRBV9 with TRBJ1-3, with D unresolved. In germline, CDR1 is SGDLS, CDR2 YYNGEE. V was cut by 0 bases and J by 0 bases, with 4 bases left in between. The CDR3 sequence is 14 residues long. The CDR3 protein is CASSVDDSGNTIYF. The CDR3, as DNA: TGTGCCAGCAGCGTAGACGACTCTGGAAACACCATATATTTT. Complete variable domain (other parts from reference TRBV9 and TRBJ1-3): DSGVTQTPKHLITATGQRVTLRCSPRSGDLSVYWYQQSLDQGLQFLIQYYNGEERAKGNILERFSAQQFPDLHSELNLSSLELGDSALYFCASSVDDSGNTIYFGEGSWLTVV.